Listed below are T cell receptor beta chains from one sample, sequenced in a study of CD8 T cells in Susac syndrome. MiXCR, applied by TCRdb to the immunoSEQ multiplex PCR reads, yields one record per CDR3 protein. The table records around 190,000 distinct CDR3 sequences, 85% to 95% of them present only once. Sequencing used CD4+ T cells from PBMCs. All receptors come from a human donor in good health. The CDR3 runs from the conserved cysteine through the conserved F or W. A D gene is named only where the DNA matches it firmly. For some rows the clone size is stated as once, few or many, or as a class when expanded; others skip it.

d_call,clone_size,v_call,j_call,cdr3_nt,cdr3_aa
NA,NA,TRBV6-6,TRBJ1-6,TGTGCCAGCAGGACGGGTGCACCCCTCCACTTT,CASRTGAPLHF
NA,NA,TRBV30,TRBJ2-1,TGTGCCTTTATCATCGCGGGCCGCTCCTACAATGAGCAGTTCTTC,CAFIIAGRSYNEQFF
NA,few,TRBV27,TRBJ2-3,TGTGCCAGCAGTTCTAGCGCAGATACGCAGTATTTT,CASSSSADTQYF
NA,few,TRBV29-1,TRBJ2-7,TGCAGCGTTGAAGGGGGGGCACCGGGACGATCCTACGAGCAGTACTTC,CSVEGGAPGRSYEQYF
TRBD2,NA,TRBV29-1,TRBJ2-3,TGCAGCGTTGATTCCGCGGGAGCCTCAGATACGCAGTATTTT,CSVDSAGASDTQYF
NA,NA,TRBV30,TRBJ1-5,TGTGCCTGGAGTGTTACAGGGAGTCAGCCCCAGCATTTT,CAWSVTGSQPQHF
NA,NA,TRBV12-3/TRBV12-4,TRBJ1-2,TGTGCCAGCAGTTTAATGCGTAACTATGGCTACACCTTC,CASSLMRNYGYTF
TRBD1,NA,TRBV7-2,TRBJ2-5,TGTGCCAGCAGCTCAGCCGGACAGGGGAACGAGAAATACTTC,CASSSAGQGNEKYF
TRBD1,NA,TRBV29-1,TRBJ2-2,TGCAGCGCCGGGACAGGGAACACCGGGGAGCTGTTTTTT,CSAGTGNTGELFF
TRBD2,NA,TRBV29-1,TRBJ2-1,TGCAGCGTCGCCACTAGCGGGGGTAACAATGAGCAGTTCTTC,CSVATSGGNNEQFF
TRBD2,NA,TRBV4-1,TRBJ2-1,TGCGCCAGCAGGTCTGCGGGAGACCACAATGAGCAGTTCTTC,CASRSAGDHNEQFF
TRBD2,NA,TRBV5-1,TRBJ2-5,TGCGCCACCGGGACTAGCGGGGACAAACAAGAGACCCAGTACTTC,CATGTSGDKQETQYF
TRBD1,once,TRBV6-2/TRBV6-3,TRBJ2-1,TGTGCCAGCAGTTACTCGACAGGGGCCCGGTTCTTC,CASSYSTGARFF
NA,NA,TRBV7-7,TRBJ2-5,TGTGCCAGCAGCTTAGAACCGGGACACCCCAGGGAGACCCAGTACTTC,CASSLEPGHPRETQYF
TRBD1,NA,TRBV5-4,TRBJ1-1,TGTGCCAGCAGCCCATCGGGACAGCTAAACACTGAAGCTTTCTTT,CASSPSGQLNTEAFF
NA,NA,TRBV29-1,TRBJ2-5,TGCAGCGTTGGGAGCGGGTTCCAAGAGACCCAGTACTTC,CSVGSGFQETQYF
TRBD2,once,TRBV2,TRBJ2-3,TGTGCCATTAACCCACCGGGACTAGACCGCGATACGCAGTATTTT,CAINPPGLDRDTQYF
TRBD1,NA,TRBV9,TRBJ1-6,TGTGCCAGCAGCGCAGGGGGCAGAGGGTCACCCCTCCACTTT,CASSAGGRGSPLHF
NA,NA,TRBV27,TRBJ2-3,TGTGCCAGCAGTTTAAGAGGGGTAGCCCCAGATACGCAGTATTTT,CASSLRGVAPDTQYF
NA,NA,TRBV6-6,TRBJ2-3,TGTGCCAGCAGTTACCCGCCAGGCCAGGGCACAGATACGCAGTATTTT,CASSYPPGQGTDTQYF
NA,NA,TRBV20-1,TRBJ2-3,TGCAGTGCTAGTACTAGCATAACGCAGTATTTT,CSASTSITQYF
NA,NA,TRBV4-1,TRBJ1-2,TGCGCCAGCAGCCAAGTTCTGAGCTCGTCGGGGGGCTACACCTTC,CASSQVLSSSGGYTF
NA,NA,TRBV24-1,TRBJ2-3,TGTGCCACCAGTGAACAGGCGGGCACAGATACGCAGTATTTT,CATSEQAGTDTQYF
TRBD2,NA,TRBV27,TRBJ2-2,TGTGCCAGCAGTTTCCAGCGGGGGGACACCGGGGAGCTGTTTTTT,CASSFQRGDTGELFF
TRBD2,NA,TRBV2,TRBJ2-3,TGTGCCAGCAGTGGCTTCAGCGGGAGGGCCCTAAATACGCAGTATTTT,CASSGFSGRALNTQYF
TRBD2,NA,TRBV7-9,TRBJ2-3,TGTGCCAGCAGCTTACGACTAGCGGTTATCCCCCAGTATTTT,CASSLRLAVIPQYF
TRBD2,NA,TRBV20-1,TRBJ2-5,TGCAGTGCTAGCGGGACTAGCGGGGGGCCCCAAGAGACCCAGTACTTC,CSASGTSGGPQETQYF
TRBD2,NA,TRBV20-1,TRBJ2-1,TGCAGTGCCAGCGGGAGCGTCAATGAGCAGTTCTTC,CSASGSVNEQFF
TRBD1,NA,TRBV20-1,TRBJ2-1,TGCAGTGCTAGAGGGGACAGATACAATGAGCAGTTCTTC,CSARGDRYNEQFF
TRBD1,NA,TRBV12-3/TRBV12-4,TRBJ2-1,TGTGCCAGCAGTTTAGGGGACAGGGCAAATGAGCAGTTCTTC,CASSLGDRANEQFF
NA,NA,TRBV12-3/TRBV12-4,TRBJ2-3,TGTGCCAGCAGTTTTTCCCACACAGATACGCAGTATTTT,CASSFSHTDTQYF
TRBD1,NA,TRBV5-1,TRBJ2-1,TGCGCCAGCAGCTTGGTTGGGGCAGGGGGCAACTATGAGCAGTTCTTC,CASSLVGAGGNYEQFF
NA,NA,TRBV20-1,TRBJ1-1,TGCAGTGCACTTCTTCGGGACACTGAAGCTTTCTTT,CSALLRDTEAFF
NA,NA,TRBV20-1,TRBJ1-5,TGCAGTGCTAGTTCAGGGACTAGCAATCAGCCCCAGCATTTT,CSASSGTSNQPQHF
TRBD2,NA,TRBV5-4,TRBJ2-1,TGTGCCAGCAGCTTGGATAGCGGGAGGGCCAATGAGCAGTTCTTC,CASSLDSGRANEQFF
TRBD2,once,TRBV9,TRBJ2-1,TGTGCCAGCAGTCCTAGCGGGAGGGCCGCCAATGAGCAGTTCTTC,CASSPSGRAANEQFF
NA,NA,TRBV6-5,TRBJ1-1,TGTGCCAGCAGGCCCTCATCTTGGGACACTGAAGCTTTCTTT,CASRPSSWDTEAFF
NA,NA,TRBV25-1,TRBJ1-3,TGTGCCAGCCAACCCGCGGGCGGGGGAAACACCATATATTTT,CASQPAGGGNTIYF